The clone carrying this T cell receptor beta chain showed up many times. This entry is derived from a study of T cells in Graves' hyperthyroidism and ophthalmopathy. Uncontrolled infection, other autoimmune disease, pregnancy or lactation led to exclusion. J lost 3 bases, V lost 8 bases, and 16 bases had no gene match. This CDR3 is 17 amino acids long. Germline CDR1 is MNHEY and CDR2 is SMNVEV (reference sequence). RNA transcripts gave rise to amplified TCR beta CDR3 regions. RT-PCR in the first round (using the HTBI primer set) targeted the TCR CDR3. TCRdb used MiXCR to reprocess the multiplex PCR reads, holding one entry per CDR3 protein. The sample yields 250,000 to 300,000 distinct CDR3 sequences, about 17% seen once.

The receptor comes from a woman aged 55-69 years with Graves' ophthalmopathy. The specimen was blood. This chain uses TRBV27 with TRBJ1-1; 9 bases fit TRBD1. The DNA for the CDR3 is TGTGCCAGCCAAAACAGGGGGCGACTGTGGGAGGACACTGAAGCTTTCTTT. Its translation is CASQNRGRLWEDTEAFF.